Listed below are T cell receptor beta chains from one sample, sequenced in a study of metastatic and nonmetastatic thyroid tumors. Via MiXCR, TCRdb re-called the PCR reads. Of about 21,000 clones in the sample, 22% are singletons; the top ten hold under 11%. Sequenced input: tumor tissue. These receptors all stem from a male donor with papillary thyroid cancer or a benign thyroid nodule (not recorded which). Some clones in this sample may be carry-over from other donors' samples. The CDR3 runs from the conserved cysteine through the conserved F or W. The order of the fields is D gene, clone size, V gene, J gene, CDR3 protein, CDR3 DNA. A D gene is named only where the DNA matches it firmly. Rows give clone size only sometimes, using once, few, many, or a class for an expanded clone.

D: NA; size: NA; V: TRBV5-6; J: TRBJ2-2; CDR3: CASGLGEATGELFF; DNA: TGTGCCAGCGGGCTGGGGGAAGCTACCGGGGAGCTGTTTTTT
D: TRBD2; size: NA; V: TRBV9; J: TRBJ2-5; CDR3: CACSPSSGSLLETQYF; DNA: TGTGCCTGCAGCCCCTCCAGCGGGAGTCTATTGGAGACCCAGTACTTC
D: NA; size: many; V: TRBV6-1; J: TRBJ2-3; CDR3: CASSEWYSGQGTDTQYF; DNA: NA
D: TRBD2; size: NA; V: TRBV11-1; J: TRBJ2-1; CDR3: CASSPTGVLAGGNEQLF; DNA: TGTGCCAGCAGCCCCACGGGCGTGCTAGCGGGAGGGAATGAGCAGTTATTC
D: TRBD2; size: many; V: TRBV19; J: TRBJ2-3; CDR3: CASSIATLLAGPSTDTQYF; DNA: TGTGCCAGTAGTATAGCCACCCTACTAGCGGGACCAAGCACAGATACGCAGTATTTT
D: TRBD1; size: many; V: TRBV20-1; J: TRBJ1-6; CDR3: CSAQRDSNSPLHF; DNA: TGCAGTGCGCAAAGGGACAGCAATTCACCCCTCCACTTT
D: NA; size: few; V: TRBV28; J: TRBJ2-7; CDR3: CASSFPGPYEQYF; DNA: TGTGCCAGCAGTTTTCCGGGCCCCTACGAGCAGTACTTC
D: NA; size: few; V: TRBV2; J: TRBJ1-2; CDR3: CASRGGNYGYTF; DNA: TGTGCCAGCAGGGGGGGGAACTATGGCTACACCTTC
D: TRBD2; size: many; V: TRBV29-1; J: TRBJ2-2; CDR3: CSAKKLAGGPGGELFF; DNA: TGCAGCGCTAAAAAACTAGCGGGAGGGCCTGGCGGGGAGCTGTTTTTT
D: NA; size: many; V: TRBV11-1; J: TRBJ2-7; CDR3: CASSFSSHGGYEQYF; DNA: TGTGCCAGCAGCTTTAGCAGCCATGGGGGCTACGAGCAGTACTTC
D: NA; size: many; V: TRBV29-1; J: TRBJ2-7; CDR3: CSVRDNSYEQYF; DNA: TGCAGCGTCAGAGACAACTCCTACGAGCAGTACTTC
D: NA; size: many; V: TRBV13; J: TRBJ2-7; CDR3: CASSLRAGKSGEQYF; DNA: TGTGCCAGCAGCTTAAGGGCGGGGAAATCGGGCGAGCAGTACTTC
D: TRBD2; size: NA; V: TRBV4-2; J: TRBJ2-3; CDR3: CASSPGGAGWSDTQYF; DNA: TGTGCCAGCAGCCCGGGGGGTGCGGGATGGTCAGATACGCAGTATTTT
D: NA; size: few; V: TRBV6-1; J: TRBJ2-7; CDR3: CASLALWGVDEQYF; DNA: TGTGCCAGCCTCGCCCTGTGGGGGGTCGACGAGCAGTACTTC
D: NA; size: medium-sized; V: TRBV7-2; J: TRBJ2-1; CDR3: CASSSPAGAETYNEQFF; DNA: TGTGCCAGCAGCTCCCCCGCGGGGGCGGAGACCTACAATGAGCAGTTCTTC
D: NA; size: few; V: TRBV12-3/TRBV12-4; J: TRBJ2-1; CDR3: CASSPVAAYNEQFF; DNA: TGTGCCAGCAGCCCGGTTGCCGCCTACAATGAGCAGTTCTTC
D: TRBD2; size: once; V: TRBV20-1; J: TRBJ2-7; CDR3: CSPRHRSSGDSYEQYF; DNA: TGCAGTCCTAGACATAGGAGTAGCGGGGACTCCTACGAGCAGTACTTC
D: NA; size: many; V: TRBV27; J: TRBJ2-1; CDR3: CASSSMFTYNEQFF; DNA: TGTGCCAGCAGTTCCATGTTTACATACAATGAGCAGTTCTTC
D: TRBD1; size: many; V: TRBV3-1; J: TRBJ2-5; CDR3: CASSQGQGDQETQYF; DNA: TGTGCCAGCAGCCAAGGACAGGGGGATCAAGAGACCCAGTACTTC
D: NA; size: many; V: TRBV7-2; J: TRBJ1-5; CDR3: CASSLAGGQPQHF; DNA: TGTGCCAGCAGCTTAGCTGGGGGTCAGCCCCAGCATTTT
D: NA; size: many; V: TRBV11-2; J: TRBJ2-5; CDR3: CASSLGINQETQYF; DNA: TGTGCCAGCAGCTTAGGAATCAACCAAGAGACCCAGTACTTC
D: NA; size: many; V: TRBV5-6; J: TRBJ2-1; CDR3: CASSLVGSRSYNEQFF; DNA: TGTGCCAGCAGCTTGGTAGGCTCCCGCTCCTACAATGAGCAGTTCTTC